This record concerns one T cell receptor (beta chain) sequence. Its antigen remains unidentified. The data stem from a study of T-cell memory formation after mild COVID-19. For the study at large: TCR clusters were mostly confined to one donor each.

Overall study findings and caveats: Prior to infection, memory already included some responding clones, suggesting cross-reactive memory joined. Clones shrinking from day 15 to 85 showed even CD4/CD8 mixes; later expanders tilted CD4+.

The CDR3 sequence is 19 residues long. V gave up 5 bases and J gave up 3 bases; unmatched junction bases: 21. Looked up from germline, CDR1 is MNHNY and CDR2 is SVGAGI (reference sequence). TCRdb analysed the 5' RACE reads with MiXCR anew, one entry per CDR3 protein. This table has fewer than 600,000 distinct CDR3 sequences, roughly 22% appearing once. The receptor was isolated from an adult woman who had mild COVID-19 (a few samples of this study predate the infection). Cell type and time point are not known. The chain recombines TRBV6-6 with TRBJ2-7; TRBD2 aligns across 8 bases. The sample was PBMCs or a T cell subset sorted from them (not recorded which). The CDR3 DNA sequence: TGTGCCAGCAGTAGGGTGCAGGTGGAGCCTAGCGGGTTGGGCTACGAGCAGTACTTC. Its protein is CASSRVQVEPSGLGYEQYF.